The 11 T cell receptor beta chains below come from one sample, sequenced in a study of brain T cells in children with intractable seizures. Clones were read by immunoSEQ multiplex PCR, and TCRdb kept only the in-frame ones, dropping some. The table records roughly 80,000 clones, more than 75% of them present only once. The material sequenced was peripheral blood, taken at surgery. The receptors here all came from a girl aged 2-10 years with Rasmussen encephalitis and intractable seizures.

The genes are TRBV5-6 and TRBJ2-3; a weak D match, TRBD1 (6 bases). The V end lost 4 bases, the J end lost 3 bases, and 21 bases lay between the germline ends. Looked up from germline, CDR1 is SGHDT and CDR2 is YYEEEE. This CDR3 contains 17 residues. The CDR3 nucleotides read TGTGCCAGCAGCGGCGCGGAGGACAGTTCGAGTACAGATACGCAGTATTTT. It translates to CASSGAEDSSSTDTQYF. The whole variable domain, filled in from reference TRBV5-6 and TRBJ2-3, reads DAGVTQSPTHLIKTRGQQVTLRCSPKSGHDTVSWYQQALGQGPQFIFQYYEEEERQRGNFPDRFSGHQFPNYSSELNVNALLLGDSALYLCASSGAEDSSSTDTQYFGPGTRLTVL.

The chain is built from TRBV9 and TRBJ2-1, with no clear D. The length of the CDR3 is 13 residues. Germline CDR1 is SGDLS and CDR2 is YYNGEE. Trimming left V 3 bases short and J 3 bases short, with 7 bases between. The CDR3 here is CASSAKVYNEQFF. As DNA, the CDR3 is TGTGCCAGCAGCGCCAAAGTCTACAATGAGCAGTTCTTC.

CDR3 nucleotides: TGTGCCAGCAGTCCCCGCCCGAAGACAGCAAGAGCGGCGGGTTCACCCCTCCACTTT. This encodes CASSPRPKTARAAGSPLHF. V is TRBV6-2 or TRBV6-3 and J is TRBJ1-6; TRBD1 might be the D (5 bases). Germline CDR1 MNHEY, CDR2 SVGEGT. Trimming removed 5 bases at V and 9 bases at J, with 29 bases between. The CDR3 totals 19 residues.

This chain joins TRBV19 and TRBJ2-2; 12 bases line up with TRBD2. Germline assignment: CDR1 LNHDA and CDR2 SQIVND (reference sequence). The CDR3 extends over 18 amino acids. With 4 bases clipped from V and 5 bases from J, the junction kept 11 bases outside the gene matches. The CDR3 coding sequence is TGTGCCAGTAGTAGAAGAAGACTAGCGGGAGAAAGTACCGGGGAGCTGTTTTTT. It encodes CASSRRRLAGESTGELFF.

J is TRBJ1-1 and V is TRBV30, with D unclear. The CDR3 is 15 amino acids. Trimming pared 4 bases from V and 3 bases from J, leaving 18 bases between. Germline V lookup: CDR1 GTSNPN, CDR2 SVGIG (reference sequence). This CDR3 is CAWNRRSAGYTEAFF. As DNA, the CDR3 is TGTGCCTGGAATCGCCGCTCCGCAGGCTACACTGAAGCTTTCTTT.

The chain recombines TRBV5-1 with TRBJ2-7, with TRBD2 as a possible D gene (6 bases). Germline V gene data show CDR1 as SGHRS and CDR2 as YFSETQ. This CDR3 comprises 15 residues. V was clipped by 7 bases and J by 2 bases, with 19 bases between them. The CDR3 DNA follows: TGCGCCAGCTCTACCGGGACTTACTCTACCTACGAGCAGTACTTC. Translated, it gives CASSTGTYSTYEQYF.

The chain combines TRBV7-9 with TRBJ2-7; 11 positions agree with TRBD1. This CDR3 is 15 amino acids long. CDR1 SEHNR and CDR2 FQNEAQ come from the germline V gene (reference sequence). V lost 5 bases and J lost 3; bases outside the gene matches: 6. The CDR3 is CASSPRDRGIYEQYF. In nucleotides, the CDR3 is TGTGCCAGCAGCCCCCGGGACAGGGGGATCTACGAGCAGTACTTC.

The chain combines TRBV27 with TRBJ1-1, with D unresolved. V was trimmed by 10 bases and J by 10 bases, leaving 10 bases between them. The CDR3 runs to 9 residues. CDR1 and CDR2 (germline): MNHEY, SMNVEV (reference sequence). CDR3 region: CATSSRAFF. In DNA form, the CDR3 reads TGTGCCACCTCATCGAGAGCTTTCTTT.

This chain joins TRBV2 and TRBJ1-1; TRBD1 matches at 8 bases. The CDR3 covers 13 residues. Germline V gene lookup returns CDR1 SNHLY and CDR2 FYNNEI. Trimming cost V 6 bases and J 9 bases; bases outside gene matches: 9. The CDR3 DNA sequence: TGTGCCAGCAGACCCAGGACAGGGACGAAAGCTTTCTTT. Its protein is CASRPRTGTKAFF.

The chain links TRBV9 to TRBJ2-1, with 8 positions matching TRBD1. CDR1 and CDR2 from the germline V gene are SGDLS and YYNGEE. V gave up 6 bases and J gave up 3 bases; unmatched junction bases: 8. The CDR3 is 15 residues long. CDR3 loop: CASTKAGGIYNEQFF. The CDR3 region has the DNA TGTGCCAGCACCAAGGCAGGGGGCATCTACAATGAGCAGTTCTTC.

The rearrangement links TRBV29-1 to TRBJ2-2, with TRBD2 matching 7 bases. CDR3 size: 15 residues. J gave up 0 bases and V 6 bases, and 7 bases lay outside the gene matches. Germline lookup yields CDR1 SQVTM and CDR2 ANQGSEA. The CDR3 region is CSVEKRDANTGELFF. In DNA form, the CDR3 reads TGCAGCGTCGAAAAGCGGGATGCGAACACCGGGGAGCTGTTTTTT.